The rows below give T cell receptor beta chains drawn from one sample of a study of blood T cells in healthy people across ages. TCRdb re-derived calls from the 5' RACE reads in MiXCR, one entry per CDR3 protein. The profile shows roughly 1,800,000 distinct CDR3 sequences, roughly 50% of them singletons. Sequenced input: blood. These receptors all come from a woman aged 40 to 50 in good health. Both conserved end residues are trimmed from each CDR3.

v_call	j_call	cdr3_aa
TRBV20-1	TRBJ2-5	SAISGGARKETQY
TRBV20-1	TRBJ1-2	SARDFQGNYGYT
TRBV20-1	NA	SARQWGQGAGNEQF
TRBV4-1	TRBJ2-6	ASSEGISGANVLT
TRBV6-2/TRBV6-3	TRBJ2-3	ASSYSASGGSTDTQY
TRBV25-1	TRBJ1-1	ASIGVGSTEAF
TRBV20-1	TRBJ2-7	SARRDNTYEQY
TRBV12-3/TRBV12-4	TRBJ1-2	ASSWRVFRHYNYGYT
TRBV9	TRBJ2-5	ASSVGEVSTQETQY
TRBV6-6	TRBJ2-3	ASSFGTGMTDTQY
TRBV7-9	TRBJ2-7	ASNLSPASYEQY
TRBV2	TRBJ2-3	ASRARVADTQY
TRBV7-2	TRBJ1-1	ASSLSTATMNTEAF
TRBV28	TRBJ2-7	ASNDRGEQY
TRBV7-2	TRBJ2-1	ASSDPTGGVSDEQF
TRBV29-1	TRBJ2-5	SVERTAEETQY
TRBV6-5	TRBJ2-7	ASSYSSSGRGDSYEQY
TRBV11-2	TRBJ2-1	ASSLVGLGNNEQF
TRBV6-6	TRBJ1-2	ASSSRLQGWDYGYT
TRBV7-9	TRBJ2-7	ASSLVAGMDSYEQY
TRBV4-3	TRBJ2-3	ASSQLRGGGTQY
TRBV2	TRBJ2-5	ASSDGLAETQY
TRBV4-2	TRBJ2-3	ASSQRRESGASTDTQY
TRBV5-6	TRBJ2-7	ASSLAGGRRSSYEQY
TRBV5-1	TRBJ2-2	ASRPPGFTGELF
TRBV10-2	TRBJ2-3	ASSEKRGLSTDTQY
TRBV6-2/TRBV6-3	TRBJ2-1	ASSYSGYNEQF
TRBV20-1	TRBJ2-7	SVRISSRAYEQY
TRBV4-3	TRBJ1-4	ASSQEGSGTNEKLF
TRBV5-1	TRBJ2-7	ASSLELAGGKQY
TRBV20-1	TRBJ2-3	SARVFFPQGGTDTQY
TRBV7-2	TRBJ2-4	ASSLGGLQNIQY
TRBV4-3	TRBJ1-5	ASSQDFPPDRGDQPQH
TRBV6-5	TRBJ2-1	ASSYGTAKAGHEQF
TRBV7-2	TRBJ2-3	ASSLRPGQGASTDTQY
TRBV27	TRBJ2-5	ASSSYSTPETQY